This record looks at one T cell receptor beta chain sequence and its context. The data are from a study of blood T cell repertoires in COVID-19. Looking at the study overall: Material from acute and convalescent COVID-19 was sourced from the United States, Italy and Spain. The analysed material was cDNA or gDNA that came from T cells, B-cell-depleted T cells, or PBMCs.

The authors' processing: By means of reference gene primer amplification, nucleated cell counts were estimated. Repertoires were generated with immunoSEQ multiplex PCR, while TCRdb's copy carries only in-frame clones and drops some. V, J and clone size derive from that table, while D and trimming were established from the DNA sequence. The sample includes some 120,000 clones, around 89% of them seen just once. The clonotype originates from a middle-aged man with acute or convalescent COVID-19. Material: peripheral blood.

CDR3 protein: CASRPGLAGNKADTQYF. The CDR3 DNA reads TGTGCCAGCAGACCCGGACTAGCGGGAAATAAGGCAGATACGCAGTATTTT. The J gene is TRBJ2-3, the V gene TRBV9; 12 nucleotides match TRBD2. This CDR3 spans 17 amino acids. Germline V lookup: CDR1 SGDLS, CDR2 YYNGEE. Trimming cost V 5 bases and J 4 bases; bases outside gene matches: 11.